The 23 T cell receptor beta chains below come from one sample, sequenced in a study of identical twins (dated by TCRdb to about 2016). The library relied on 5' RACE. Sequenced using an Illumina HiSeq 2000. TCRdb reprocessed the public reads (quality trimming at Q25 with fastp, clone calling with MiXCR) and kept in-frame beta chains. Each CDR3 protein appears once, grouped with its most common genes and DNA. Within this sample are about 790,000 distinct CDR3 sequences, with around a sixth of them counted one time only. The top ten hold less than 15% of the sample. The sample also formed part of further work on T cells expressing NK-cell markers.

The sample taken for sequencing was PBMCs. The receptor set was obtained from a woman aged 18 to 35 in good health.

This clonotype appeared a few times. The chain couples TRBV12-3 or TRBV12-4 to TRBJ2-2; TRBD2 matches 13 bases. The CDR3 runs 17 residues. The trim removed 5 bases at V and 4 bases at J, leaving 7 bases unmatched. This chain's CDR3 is CASSRTSGSRATGELFF. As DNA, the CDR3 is TGTGCCAGCAGTCGGACTAGCGGGAGTCGTGCCACCGGGGAGCTGTTTTTT.

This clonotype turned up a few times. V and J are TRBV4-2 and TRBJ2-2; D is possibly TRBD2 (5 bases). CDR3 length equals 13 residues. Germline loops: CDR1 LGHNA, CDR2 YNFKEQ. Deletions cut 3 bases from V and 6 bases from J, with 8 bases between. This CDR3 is CASSHGGPGELFF. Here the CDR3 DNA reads TGTGCCAGCAGCCACGGAGGTCCCGGGGAGCTGTTTTTT.

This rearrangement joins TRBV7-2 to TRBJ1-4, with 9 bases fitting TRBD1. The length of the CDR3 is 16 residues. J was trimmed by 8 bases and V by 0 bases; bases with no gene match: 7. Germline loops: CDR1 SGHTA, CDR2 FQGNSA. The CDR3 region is CASSLARHRGREKLFF. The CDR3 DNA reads TGTGCCAGCAGCTTAGCGCGTCACAGGGGGCGGGAAAAACTGTTTTTT.

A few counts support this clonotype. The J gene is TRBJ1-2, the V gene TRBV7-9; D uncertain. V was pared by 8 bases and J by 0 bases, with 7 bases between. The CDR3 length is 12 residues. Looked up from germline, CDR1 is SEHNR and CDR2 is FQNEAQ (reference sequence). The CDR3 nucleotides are TGTGCCAGCGGCGCAGCTAACTATGGCTACACCTTC. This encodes CASGAANYGYTF.

CDR3 residues: CAISGETSGSEYNEQFF. The CDR3 coding sequence is TGTGCCATCAGTGGCGAGACTAGCGGGAGCGAGTACAATGAGCAGTTCTTC. The V and J genes are TRBV10-3 and TRBJ2-1; 12 bases map to TRBD2. The germline V gene has CDR1 ENHRY and CDR2 SYGVKD. CDR3 size: 17 residues. V lost 4 bases, J lost 4 bases, and 8 bases stayed unmatched.

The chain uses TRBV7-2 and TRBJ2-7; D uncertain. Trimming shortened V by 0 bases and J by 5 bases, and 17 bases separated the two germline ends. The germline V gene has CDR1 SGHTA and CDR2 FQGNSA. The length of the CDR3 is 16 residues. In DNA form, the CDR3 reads TGTGCCAGCAGCTTAGCGGGGTTGGGGAAGTGGAACGAGCAGTACTTC. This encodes CASSLAGLGKWNEQYF.

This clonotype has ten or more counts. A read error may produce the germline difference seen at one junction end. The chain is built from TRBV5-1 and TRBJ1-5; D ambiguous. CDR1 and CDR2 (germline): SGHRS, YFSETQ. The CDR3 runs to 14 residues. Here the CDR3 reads CASSLEGGNQPQHF. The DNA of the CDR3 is TGTGCCAGCAGTTTAGAGGGCGGCAATCAGCCCCAGCATTTT.

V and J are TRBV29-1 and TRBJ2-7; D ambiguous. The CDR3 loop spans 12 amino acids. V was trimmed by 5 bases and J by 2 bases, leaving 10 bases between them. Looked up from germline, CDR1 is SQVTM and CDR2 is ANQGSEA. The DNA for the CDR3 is TGCAGCGTTCTGACGCCGGCCTACGAGCAGTACTTC. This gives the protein CSVLTPAYEQYF.

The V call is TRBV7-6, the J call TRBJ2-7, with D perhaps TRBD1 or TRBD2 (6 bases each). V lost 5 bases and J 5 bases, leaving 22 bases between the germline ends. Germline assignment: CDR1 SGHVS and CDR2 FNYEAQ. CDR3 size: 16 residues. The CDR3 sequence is CASSEPGPGALNEQYF. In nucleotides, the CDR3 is TGTGCCAGCAGCGAACCCGGACCGGGGGCTCTTAACGAGCAGTACTTC.

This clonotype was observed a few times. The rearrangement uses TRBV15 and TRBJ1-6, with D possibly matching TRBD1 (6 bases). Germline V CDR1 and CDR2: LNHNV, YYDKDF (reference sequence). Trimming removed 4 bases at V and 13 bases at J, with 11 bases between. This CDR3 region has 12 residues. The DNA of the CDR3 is TGTGCCACCAGCAAACAGGGTTCCCCCCTCCACTTT. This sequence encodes CATSKQGSPLHF.

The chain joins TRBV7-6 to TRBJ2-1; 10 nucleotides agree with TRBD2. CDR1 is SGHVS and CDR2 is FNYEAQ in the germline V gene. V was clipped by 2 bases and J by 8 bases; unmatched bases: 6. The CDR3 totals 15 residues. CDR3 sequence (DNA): TGTGCCAGCAGCTTAATAGCGGGGGGCGAAGATGAGCAGTTCTTC. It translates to CASSLIAGGEDEQFF.

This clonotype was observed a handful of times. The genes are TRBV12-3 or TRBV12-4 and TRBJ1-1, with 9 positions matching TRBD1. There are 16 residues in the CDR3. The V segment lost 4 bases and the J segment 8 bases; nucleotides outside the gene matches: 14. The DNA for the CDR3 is TGTGCCAGCAGTTCCTATCCGGACAGGGGACTTGCCGAAGCTTTCTTT. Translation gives CASSSYPDRGLAEAFF.

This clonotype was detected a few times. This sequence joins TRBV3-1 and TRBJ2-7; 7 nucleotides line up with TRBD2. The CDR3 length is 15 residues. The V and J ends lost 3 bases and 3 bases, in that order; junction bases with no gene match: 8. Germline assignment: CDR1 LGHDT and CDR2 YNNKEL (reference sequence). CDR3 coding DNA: TGTGCCAGCAGCCAGTTGTCAGCGGGGTACTACGAGCAGTACTTC. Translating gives CASSQLSAGYYEQYF.

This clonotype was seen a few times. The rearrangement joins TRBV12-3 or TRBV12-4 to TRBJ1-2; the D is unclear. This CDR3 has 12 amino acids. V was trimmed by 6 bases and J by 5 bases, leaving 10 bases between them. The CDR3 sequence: CASSLAMYGYTF. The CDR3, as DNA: TGTGCCAGCAGCTTGGCGATGTATGGCTACACCTTC.

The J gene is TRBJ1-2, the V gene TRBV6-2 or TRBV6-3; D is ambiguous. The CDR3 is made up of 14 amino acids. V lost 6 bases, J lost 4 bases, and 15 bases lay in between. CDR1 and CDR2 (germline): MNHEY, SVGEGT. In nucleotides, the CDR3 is TGTGCCAGCAGCCGCGGACGTGGGCGCTATGGCTACACCTTC. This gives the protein CASSRGRGRYGYTF.

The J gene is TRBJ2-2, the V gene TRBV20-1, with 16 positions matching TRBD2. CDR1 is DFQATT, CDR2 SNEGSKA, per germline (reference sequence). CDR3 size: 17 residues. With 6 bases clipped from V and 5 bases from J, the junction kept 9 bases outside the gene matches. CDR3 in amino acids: CSAYGTSGRERTGELFF. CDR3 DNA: TGCAGTGCCTACGGGACTAGCGGGAGGGAGCGGACCGGGGAGCTGTTTTTT.

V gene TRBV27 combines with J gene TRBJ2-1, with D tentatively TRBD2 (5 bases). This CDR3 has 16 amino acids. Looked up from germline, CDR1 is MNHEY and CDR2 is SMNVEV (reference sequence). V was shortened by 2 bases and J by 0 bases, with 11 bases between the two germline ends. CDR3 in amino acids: CASSLVAPSSYNEQFF. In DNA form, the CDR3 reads TGTGCCAGCAGTTTAGTAGCGCCTAGCTCCTACAATGAGCAGTTCTTC.

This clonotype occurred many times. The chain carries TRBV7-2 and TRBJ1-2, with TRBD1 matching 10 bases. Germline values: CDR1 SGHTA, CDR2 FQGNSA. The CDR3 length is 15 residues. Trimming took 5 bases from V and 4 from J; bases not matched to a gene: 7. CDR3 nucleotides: TGTGCCAGCAGCCATGGGACAGGGGTTCGCTATGGCTACACCTTC. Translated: CASSHGTGVRYGYTF.

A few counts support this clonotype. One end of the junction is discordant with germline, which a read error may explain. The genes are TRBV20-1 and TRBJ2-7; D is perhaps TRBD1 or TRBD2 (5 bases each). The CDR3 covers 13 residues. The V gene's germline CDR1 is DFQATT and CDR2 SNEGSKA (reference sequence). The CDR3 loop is CSARDHTGTRLHF. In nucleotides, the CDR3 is TGCAGTGCTAGAGACCACACCGGGACGAGACTTCACTTC.

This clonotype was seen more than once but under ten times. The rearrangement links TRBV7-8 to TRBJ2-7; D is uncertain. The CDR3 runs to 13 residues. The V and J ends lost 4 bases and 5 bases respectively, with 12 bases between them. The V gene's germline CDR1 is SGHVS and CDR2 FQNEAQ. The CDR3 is CASSSSPWDEQYF. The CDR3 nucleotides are TGTGCCAGCAGCTCCTCCCCCTGGGACGAGCAGTACTTC.

The DNA of the CDR3 is TGTGCCAGCAGTCCTAGAGCAGGGGGCGGCAATCAGCCCCAGCATTTT. This sequence encodes CASSPRAGGGNQPQHF. V is TRBV12-3 or TRBV12-4 and J is TRBJ1-5; 8 nucleotides agree with TRBD1. Trimming at V came to 5 bases and at J to 2 bases, leaving 8 bases not matched to a gene. The length of the CDR3 is 16 residues.

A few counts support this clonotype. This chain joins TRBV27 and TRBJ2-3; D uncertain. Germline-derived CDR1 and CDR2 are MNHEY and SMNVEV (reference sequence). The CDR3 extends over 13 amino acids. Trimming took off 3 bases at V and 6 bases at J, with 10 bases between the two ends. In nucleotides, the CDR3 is TGTGCCAGCAGTTTTAACCGACGCGATACGCAGTATTTT. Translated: CASSFNRRDTQYF.

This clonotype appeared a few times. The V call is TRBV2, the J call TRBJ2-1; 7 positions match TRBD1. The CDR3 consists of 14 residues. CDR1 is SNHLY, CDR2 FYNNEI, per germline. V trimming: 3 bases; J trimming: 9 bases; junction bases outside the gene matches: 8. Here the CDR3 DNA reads TGTGCCAGCAGTGATAGGGATGGGGACAGTGAGCAGTTCTTC. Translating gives CASSDRDGDSEQFF.